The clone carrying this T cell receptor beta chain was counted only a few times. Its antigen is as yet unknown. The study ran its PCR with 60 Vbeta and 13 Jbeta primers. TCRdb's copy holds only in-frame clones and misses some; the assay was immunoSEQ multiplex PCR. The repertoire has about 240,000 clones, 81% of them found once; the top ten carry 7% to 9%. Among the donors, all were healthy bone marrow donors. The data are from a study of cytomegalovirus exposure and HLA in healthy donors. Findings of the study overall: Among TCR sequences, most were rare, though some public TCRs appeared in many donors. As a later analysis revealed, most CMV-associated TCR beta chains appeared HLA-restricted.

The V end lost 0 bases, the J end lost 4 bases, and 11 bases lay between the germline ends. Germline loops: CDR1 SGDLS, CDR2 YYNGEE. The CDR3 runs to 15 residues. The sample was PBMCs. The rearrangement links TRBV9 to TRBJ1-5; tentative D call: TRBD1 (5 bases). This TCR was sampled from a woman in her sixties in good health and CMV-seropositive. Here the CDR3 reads CASSVEGRRNQPQHF. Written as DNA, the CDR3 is TGTGCCAGCAGCGTAGAGGGGAGGCGGAATCAGCCCCAGCATTTT.